This T cell receptor beta chain was recorded in a study of early T cells in non-severe SARS-CoV-2 infection. This clonotype was seen repeatedly, ten times or more. In the library, individual cDNA molecules carried attached unique molecular identifiers. One entry per CDR3 protein results from TCRdb running MiXCR on the 5' RACE reads. This table has 60,000 to 75,000 distinct CDR3 sequences, approximately 10% appearing once. Sequencing was performed on whole blood. This sequence was found in an adult who was a healthcare worker with PCR-confirmed SARS-CoV-2 infection or an uninfected control (not recorded which).

The CDR3 nucleotides are TGTGCCAGCAGCTTAATAGAAGGACCCTACAATGAGCAGTTCTTC. Its translation is CASSLIEGPYNEQFF. The gene calls are TRBV7-3 and TRBJ2-1; D ambiguous. V gave up 1 base and J gave up 2 bases, with 9 bases separating them. CDR1 is SGHTA and CDR2 is FQGTGA in the germline V gene. The length of the CDR3 is 15 residues.